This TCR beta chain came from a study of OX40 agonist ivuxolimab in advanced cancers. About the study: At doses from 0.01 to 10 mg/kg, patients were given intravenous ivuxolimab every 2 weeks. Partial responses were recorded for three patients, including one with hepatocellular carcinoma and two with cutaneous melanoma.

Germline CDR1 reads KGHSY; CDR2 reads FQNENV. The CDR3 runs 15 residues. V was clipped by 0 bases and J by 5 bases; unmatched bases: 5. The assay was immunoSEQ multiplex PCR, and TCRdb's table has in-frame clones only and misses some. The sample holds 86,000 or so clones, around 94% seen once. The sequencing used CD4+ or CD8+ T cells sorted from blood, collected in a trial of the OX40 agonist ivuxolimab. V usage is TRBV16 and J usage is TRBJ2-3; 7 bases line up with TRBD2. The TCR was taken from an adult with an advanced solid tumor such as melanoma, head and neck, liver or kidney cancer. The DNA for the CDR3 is TGTGCCAGCAGCCAATCGGCAGGGAGGGTAGATACGCAGTATTTT. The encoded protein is CASSQSAGRVDTQYF.